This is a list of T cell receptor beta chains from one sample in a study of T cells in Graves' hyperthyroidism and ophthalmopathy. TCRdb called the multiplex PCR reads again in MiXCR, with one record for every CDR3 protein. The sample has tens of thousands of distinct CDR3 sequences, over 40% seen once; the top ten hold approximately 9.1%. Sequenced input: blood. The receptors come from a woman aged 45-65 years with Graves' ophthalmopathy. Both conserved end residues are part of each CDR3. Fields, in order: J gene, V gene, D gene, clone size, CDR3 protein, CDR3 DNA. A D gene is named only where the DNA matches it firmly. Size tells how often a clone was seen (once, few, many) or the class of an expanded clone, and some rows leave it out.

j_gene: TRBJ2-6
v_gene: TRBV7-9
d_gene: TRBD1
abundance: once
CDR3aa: CASSLGQGGNVLTF
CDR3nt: TGTGCCAGCAGCTTAGGACAGGGGGGTAACGTCCTGACTTTC

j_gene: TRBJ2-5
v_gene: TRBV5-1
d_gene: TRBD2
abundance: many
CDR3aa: CASSLATSGGQETQYF
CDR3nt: TGCGCCAGCAGCTTGGCGACTAGCGGAGGGCAAGAGACCCAGTACTTC

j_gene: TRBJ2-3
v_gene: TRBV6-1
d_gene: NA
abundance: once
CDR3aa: CASSEDGGTDTQYF
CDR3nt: TGTGCCAGCAGTGAAGACGGGGGCACAGATACGCAGTATTTT

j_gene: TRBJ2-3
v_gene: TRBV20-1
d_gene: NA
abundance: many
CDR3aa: CSATFTDTQYF
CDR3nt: TGCAGTGCTACGTTCACAGATACGCAGTATTTT

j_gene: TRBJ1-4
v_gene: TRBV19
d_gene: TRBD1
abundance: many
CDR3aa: CASSIDRDSGEKLFF
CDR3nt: TGTGCCAGTAGTATAGACCGGGACAGTGGGGAAAAACTGTTTTTT

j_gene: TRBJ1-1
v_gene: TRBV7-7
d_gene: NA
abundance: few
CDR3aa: CASSLAPGGLGTEAFF
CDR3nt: TGTGCCAGCAGTTTAGCACCGGGGGGGCTGGGCACTGAAGCTTTCTTT

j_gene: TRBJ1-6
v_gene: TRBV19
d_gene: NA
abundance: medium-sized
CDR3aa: CASMRESRSPLHF
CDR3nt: TGTGCCAGTATGAGAGAGTCGCGATCACCCCTCCACTTT

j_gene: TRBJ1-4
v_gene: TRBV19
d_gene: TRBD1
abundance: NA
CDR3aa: CASPQSRGPGEKLFF
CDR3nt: TGTGCCAGTCCCCAATCGAGGGGGCCCGGTGAAAAATTGTTTTTT

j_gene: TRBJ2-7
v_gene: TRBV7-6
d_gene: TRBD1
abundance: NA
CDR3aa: CASSAGQGGAYEQYF
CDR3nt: TGTGCCAGCAGCGCGGGACAGGGGGGAGCCTACGAGCAGTACTTC

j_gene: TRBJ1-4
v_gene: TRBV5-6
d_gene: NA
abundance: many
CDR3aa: CASSLRAPAGEKLFF
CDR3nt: TGTGCCAGCAGCTTACGGGCCCCAGCAGGGGAAAAACTGTTTTTT

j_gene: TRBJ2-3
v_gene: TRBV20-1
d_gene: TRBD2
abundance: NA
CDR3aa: CSAEASGADTQYF
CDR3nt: TGCAGTGCCGAGGCTAGCGGCGCAGATACGCAGTATTTT

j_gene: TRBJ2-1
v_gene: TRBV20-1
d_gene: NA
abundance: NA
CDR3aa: CSARVGLEQFF
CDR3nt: TGCAGTGCTAGAGTGGGCCTCGAGCAGTTCTTC

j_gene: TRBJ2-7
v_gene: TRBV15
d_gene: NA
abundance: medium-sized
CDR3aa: CATSRESRNEQYF
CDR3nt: TGTGCCACCAGCAGAGAGTCTAGGAACGAGCAGTACTTC

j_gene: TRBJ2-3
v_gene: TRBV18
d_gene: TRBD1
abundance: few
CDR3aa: CASSLSGGRGDTQYF
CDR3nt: TGTGCCAGCTCACTGTCAGGGGGCAGAGGAGATACGCAGTATTTT

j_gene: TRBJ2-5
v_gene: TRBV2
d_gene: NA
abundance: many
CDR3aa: CASSPFHSGKETQYF
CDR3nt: TGTGCCAGCAGCCCCTTCCATTCGGGCAAGGAGACCCAGTACTTC

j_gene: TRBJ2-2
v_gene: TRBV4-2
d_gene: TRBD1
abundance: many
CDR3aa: CASSPDRANTGELFF
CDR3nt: TGTGCCAGCAGCCCTGACAGGGCGAACACCGGGGAGCTGTTTTTT

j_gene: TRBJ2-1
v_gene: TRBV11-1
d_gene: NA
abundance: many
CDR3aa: CASSLAALGGINNNEQFF
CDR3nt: TGTGCCAGCAGCTTAGCGGCTTTGGGCGGGATAAATAACAATGAGCAGTTCTTC

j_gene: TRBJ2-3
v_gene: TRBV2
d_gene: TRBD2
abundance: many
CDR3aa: CASKESSGRPSTDTQYF
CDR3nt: TGTGCCAGCAAGGAATCTAGCGGGAGGCCGAGCACAGATACGCAGTATTTT

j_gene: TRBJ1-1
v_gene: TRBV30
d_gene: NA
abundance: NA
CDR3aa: CAWSVGLFGNTEAFF
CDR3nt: TGTGCCTGGAGTGTCGGGCTATTCGGGAACACTGAAGCTTTCTTT

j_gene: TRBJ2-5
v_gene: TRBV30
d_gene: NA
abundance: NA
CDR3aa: CAWTTGHDETQYF
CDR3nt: TGTGCCTGGACTACGGGACACGACGAGACCCAGTACTTC

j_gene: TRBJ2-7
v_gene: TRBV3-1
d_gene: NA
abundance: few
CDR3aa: CASSLPGSLRDEQYF
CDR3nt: TGTGCCAGCAGCCTGCCCGGATCTCTCAGGGACGAGCAGTACTTC

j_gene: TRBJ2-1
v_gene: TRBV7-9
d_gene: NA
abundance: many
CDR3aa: CASSLAGAEQFF
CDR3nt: TGTGCCAGCAGCTTAGCGGGAGCTGAGCAGTTCTTC

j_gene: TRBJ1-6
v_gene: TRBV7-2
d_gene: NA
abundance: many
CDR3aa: CASSGAAGSYNSPLHF
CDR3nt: TGTGCCAGCAGCGGCGCGGCTGGCTCCTATAATTCACCCCTCCACTTT

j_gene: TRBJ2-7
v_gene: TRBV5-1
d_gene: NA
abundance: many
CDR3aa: CASSAGMGPSYEQYF
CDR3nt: TGCGCCAGCAGCGCGGGGATGGGTCCCTCCTACGAGCAGTACTTC